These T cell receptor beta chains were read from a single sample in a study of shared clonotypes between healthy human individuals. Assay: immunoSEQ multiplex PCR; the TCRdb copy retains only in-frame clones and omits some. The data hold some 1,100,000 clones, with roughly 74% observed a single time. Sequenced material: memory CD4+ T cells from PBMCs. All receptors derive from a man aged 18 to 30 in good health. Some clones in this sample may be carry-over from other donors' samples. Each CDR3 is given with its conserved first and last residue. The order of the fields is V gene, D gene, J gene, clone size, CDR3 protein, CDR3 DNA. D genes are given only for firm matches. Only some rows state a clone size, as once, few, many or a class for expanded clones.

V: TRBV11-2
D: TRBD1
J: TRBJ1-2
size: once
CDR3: CASSRTGGRYGYTF
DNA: TGTGCCAGCAGTAGGACAGGGGGGCGGTATGGCTACACCTTC

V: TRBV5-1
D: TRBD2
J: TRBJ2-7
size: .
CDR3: CASSSGTSGGEQYF
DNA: TGCGCCAGCAGCTCAGGGACTAGCGGGGGGGAGCAGTACTTC

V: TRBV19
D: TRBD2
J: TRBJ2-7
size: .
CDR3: CASSRTSGSTYEQYF
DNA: TGTGCCAGTAGTCGGACTAGCGGGAGTACCTACGAGCAGTACTTC

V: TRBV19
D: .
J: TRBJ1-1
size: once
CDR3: CASSLDTAMNTEAFF
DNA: TGTGCCAGTAGTCTCGACACTGCCATGAACACTGAAGCTTTCTTT

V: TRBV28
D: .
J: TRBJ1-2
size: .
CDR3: CASRRVLKGGYTF
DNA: TGTGCCAGCAGACGAGTCCTGAAAGGAGGCTACACCTTC

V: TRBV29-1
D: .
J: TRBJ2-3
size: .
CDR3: CSVREGATDTQYF
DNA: TGCAGCGTGAGGGAGGGGGCCACAGATACGCAGTATTTT

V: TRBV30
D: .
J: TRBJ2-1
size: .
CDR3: CAWSVGTANNEQFF
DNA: TGTGCCTGGAGTGTCGGGACTGCAAACAATGAGCAGTTCTTC

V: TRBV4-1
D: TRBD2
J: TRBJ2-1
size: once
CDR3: CASSYGLAPYNEQFF
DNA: TGCGCCAGCAGCTACGGACTAGCGCCCTACAATGAGCAGTTCTTC

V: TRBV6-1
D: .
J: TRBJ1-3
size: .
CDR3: CASGAGDGNTIYF
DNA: TGTGCCAGCGGAGCAGGCGACGGAAACACCATATATTTT

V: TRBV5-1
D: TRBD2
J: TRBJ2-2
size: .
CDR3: CASSLPAGVGGELFF
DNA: TGCGCCAGCAGCCTCCCGGCGGGAGTGGGCGGGGAGCTGTTTTTT

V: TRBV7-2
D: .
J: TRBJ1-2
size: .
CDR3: CASSLYTTYYGYTF
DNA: TGTGCCAGCAGCTTATACACCACCTACTATGGCTACACCTTC

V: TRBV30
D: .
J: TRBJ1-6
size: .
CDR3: CAWSVAGPGGNSPLHF
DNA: TGTGCCTGGAGTGTTGCCGGCCCTGGGGGTAATTCACCCCTCCACTTT

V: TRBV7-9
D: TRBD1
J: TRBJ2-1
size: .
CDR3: CASSLQTGGAEQFF
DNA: TGTGCCAGCAGCTTGCAAACAGGGGGCGCTGAGCAGTTCTTC

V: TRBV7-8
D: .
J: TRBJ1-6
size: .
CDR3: CASRADTGYSPLHF
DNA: TGTGCCAGCAGAGCCGATACGGGTTATTCACCCCTCCACTTT

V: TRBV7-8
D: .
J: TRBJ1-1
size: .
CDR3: CASSLERVRGTEAFF
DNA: TGTGCCAGCAGCTTAGAAAGGGTCCGGGGCACTGAAGCTTTCTTT

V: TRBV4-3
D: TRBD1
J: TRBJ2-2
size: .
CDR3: CASSQSPGQGWTGELFF
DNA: TGCGCCAGCAGCCAATCACCGGGACAGGGTTGGACCGGGGAGCTGTTTTTT